This T cell receptor (beta chain) was sequenced for a study of shared clonotypes between healthy human individuals. Study details: Per donor, CD8 memory used one plate, CD8 naive used two, CD4 memory used three and CD4 naive used three. Study-level points and caveats: Depth was large, yet rarefaction showed that sorted-subset sequencing was incomplete.

TCRdb's copy holds only in-frame clones and misses some; the assay was immunoSEQ multiplex PCR. The table has about 610,000 clones, 95% to 98% seen once; the top ten hold about 0.06%. Donors were Caucasian adults residing in Nashville, Tennessee, USA. V was shortened by 3 bases and J by 4 bases, with 16 bases between the two germline ends. The length of the CDR3 is 14 residues. The germline CDR1 and CDR2 sequences are GTSNPN and SVGIG (reference sequence). As regards this clone: Antigen unknown.

The clonotype was recovered from a woman under 40 in good health. This chain links TRBV30 with TRBJ2-7; either TRBD1 or TRBD2 may supply D (6 bases each). Specimen: naive CD4+ T cells sorted from blood. Indicated subset: CD45RA+ positively selected. The chain's CDR3 is CAWSGTGAIYEQYF. The CDR3 DNA is TGTGCCTGGAGCGGTACGGGGGCCATTTACGAGCAGTACTTC. The entire variable domain, with the rest obtained from reference TRBV30 and TRBJ2-7, is as follows: SQTIHQWPATLVQPVGSPLSLECTVEGTSNPNLYWYRQAAGRGLQLLFYSVGIGQISSEVPQNLSASRPQDRQFILSSKKLLLSDSGFYLCAWSGTGAIYEQYFGPGTRLTVT.